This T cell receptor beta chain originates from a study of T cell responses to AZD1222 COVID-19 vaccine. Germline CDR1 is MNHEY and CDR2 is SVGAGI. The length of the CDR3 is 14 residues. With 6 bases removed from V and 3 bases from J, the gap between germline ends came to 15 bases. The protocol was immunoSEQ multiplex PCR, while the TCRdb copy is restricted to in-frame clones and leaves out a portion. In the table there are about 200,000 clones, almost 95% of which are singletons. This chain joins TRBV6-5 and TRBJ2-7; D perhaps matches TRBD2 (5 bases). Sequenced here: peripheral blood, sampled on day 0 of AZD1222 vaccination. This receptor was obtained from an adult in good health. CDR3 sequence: CASRTHGNLYEQYF. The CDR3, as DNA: TGTGCCAGCAGAACTCACGGGAATCTCTACGAGCAGTACTTC.